Presented here are 30 T cell receptor beta chains from one specimen sequenced in a study of beta chain features in type 1 diabetes. Overall study results and limits: TCRB CDR3 length was moderately but significantly reduced in all four CD4+ subsets of Type 1 diabetes patients.

Their antigens remain unidentified. The entirety of the isolated RNA underwent reverse transcription, so expressed TCRB transcripts were sequenced. This table comes from immunoSEQ multiplex PCR, and its TCRdb copy is limited to in-frame clones, with some not included. The sample includes around 110,000 clones, approximately 16% of them seen just once. The sequenced sample was central memory CD4+ T cells from blood. The origin of the receptors is a man aged 25 to 45 with type 1 diabetes.

V gene TRBV5-6 combines with J gene TRBJ2-1; TRBD1 aligns across 9 bases. Trimming removed 0 bases from V and 6 bases from J; junction bases left unmatched: 4. This CDR3 has 15 amino acids. Germline CDR1 SGHDT, CDR2 YYEEEE. This CDR3 reads CASSLEQGAPNEQFF. For the CDR3, the DNA is TGTGCCAGCAGCTTGGAACAGGGGGCGCCCAATGAGCAGTTCTTC. The full variable domain, its missing parts supplied by reference TRBV5-6 and TRBJ2-1, is DAGVTQSPTHLIKTRGQQVTLRCSPKSGHDTVSWYQQALGQGPQFIFQYYEEEERQRGNFPDRFSGHQFPNYSSELNVNALLLGDSALYLCASSLEQGAPNEQFFGPGTRLTVL.

This clone occurred a few times. This chain connects TRBV2 to TRBJ1-2, with TRBD1 matching 9 bases. V dropped 6 bases and J dropped 5; count of bases not matched to a gene: 4. Germline lookup yields CDR1 SNHLY and CDR2 FYNNEI. The CDR3 runs 13 residues. The CDR3: CASSLTGGYGYTF. For the CDR3, the DNA is TGTGCCAGCAGCCTGACAGGGGGTTATGGCTACACCTTC. Combining the CDR3 with reference TRBV2 and TRBJ1-2 gives the whole variable domain EPEVTQTPSHQVTQMGQEVILRCVPISNHLYFYWYRQILGQKVEFLVSFYNNEISEKSEIFDDQFSVERPDGSNFTLKIRSTKLEDSAMYFCASSLTGGYGYTFGSGTRLTVV.

The count of this clone is one. The chain carries TRBV5-8 and TRBJ1-1; 8 nucleotides align to TRBD1. Germline CDR1 and CDR2: SGHTS and YDEGEE. The J segment lost 4 bases and the V segment lost 4 bases, leaving 3 bases of the junction unmatched. The CDR3 has 13 amino acids. The CDR3 sequence is CASSLDRGTEAFF. In DNA, the CDR3 is TGTGCCAGCAGCCTAGACAGGGGCACTGAAGCTTTCTTT.

This clone was counted a few times. A far larger clone is one nucleotide away, so this likely arose from a read error. The V call is TRBV16, the J call TRBJ2-5; D unclear. The CDR3 totals 13 residues. Deletions cut 2 bases from V and 1 base from J, with 5 bases between. Germline values: CDR1 KGHSY, CDR2 FQNENV. CDR3 nucleotides: TGTGCCAGCAGCCAAGGGCGCCAAGAGACCCAGTACTTC. This sequence encodes CASSQGRQETQYF.

This clone was seen just once. V is TRBV30 and J is TRBJ1-2; weak D call: TRBD1 (6 bases). CDR1 is GTSNPN, CDR2 SVGIG, per germline (reference sequence). The CDR3 length is 13 residues. Trimming pared 5 bases from V and 4 bases from J, leaving 14 bases between. In DNA, the CDR3 is TGTGCCTGGGCGGTAGGACAGACCTATGGCTACACCTTC. This encodes CAWAVGQTYGYTF.

The rearrangement joins TRBV9 to TRBJ2-7; D may be TRBD1 or TRBD2 (5 bases each). This CDR3 is 15 amino acids long. With 0 bases removed from V and 0 bases from J, the gap between germline ends came to 10 bases. Germline CDR1 SGDLS, CDR2 YYNGEE. CDR3 sequence: CASSVEGTHSYEQYF. The CDR3 coding sequence is TGTGCCAGCAGCGTAGAAGGGACCCACTCCTACGAGCAGTACTTC.

This clone is judged medium-sized. CDR3: CASSPKRRVQETQYF. The CDR3 nucleotides read TGTGCCAGCAGCCCAAAACGCAGAGTACAAGAGACCCAGTACTTC. The chain uses TRBV7-9 and TRBJ2-5, with D unresolved. Trimming shortened V by 5 bases and J by 2 bases, and 15 bases separated the two germline ends. Germline CDR1 is SEHNR and CDR2 is FQNEAQ (reference sequence). This CDR3 comprises 15 residues. Combining the CDR3 with reference TRBV7-9 and TRBJ2-5 gives the whole variable domain DTGVSQNPRHKITKRGQNVTFRCDPISEHNRLYWYRQTLGQGPEFLTYFQNEAQLEKSRLLSDRFSAERPKGSFSTLEIQRTEQGDSAMYLCASSPKRRVQETQYFGPGTRLLVL.

This clone came up a few times. V usage is TRBV7-8 and J usage is TRBJ2-1, with 10 bases that match TRBD1. V gave up 1 base and J gave up 7 bases; unmatched junction bases: 4. CDR1 and CDR2 (germline): SGHVS, FQNEAQ. This CDR3 spans 15 amino acids. In DNA form, the CDR3 reads TGTGCCAGCAGCTTAGGCCGGGACAGGGGAAATGAGCAGTTCTTC. Its protein is CASSLGRDRGNEQFF. Supplemented by reference TRBV7-8 and TRBJ2-1, the full variable domain reads GAGVSQSPRYKVAKRGQDVALRCDPISGHVSLFWYQQALGQGPEFLTYFQNEAQLDKSGLPSDRFFAERPEGSVSTLKIQRTQQEDSAVYLCASSLGRDRGNEQFFGPGTRLTVL.

This clone was found a few times. This chain links TRBV11-3 with TRBJ2-1; TRBD2 is a possible D gene (6 bases). The germline V gene has CDR1 SGHNT and CDR2 YENEEA. V was clipped by 3 bases and J by 5 bases, with 8 bases between them. The CDR3 has 13 amino acids. Here the CDR3 reads CASSLAGNNEQFF. The CDR3 region has the DNA TGTGCCAGCAGCTTGGCGGGGAACAATGAGCAGTTCTTC. Together with reference TRBV11-3 and TRBJ2-1, the CDR3 gives the full variable domain: EAGVVQSPRYKIIEKKQPVAFWCNPISGHNTLYWYLQNLGQGPELLIRYENEEAVDDSQLPKDRFSAERLKGVDSTLKIQPAELGDSAVYLCASSLAGNNEQFFGPGTRLTVL.

This clone was seen a few times. In DNA, the CDR3 is TGCGCCAGCAGCCAAGGCTCCAGTAGCTCCTACGAGCAGTACTTC. It is translated as CASSQGSSSSYEQYF. The V and J genes are TRBV4-1 and TRBJ2-7; unclear D gene. Germline values: CDR1 MGHRA, CDR2 YSYEKL. This CDR3 is built from 15 residues. Trimming cost V 1 base and J 0 bases, with 10 bases left between them.

The genes are TRBV5-1 and TRBJ2-7; D is possibly TRBD1 or TRBD2 (5 bases each). From germline, CDR1 is SGHRS and CDR2 YFSETQ. The CDR3 runs to 15 residues. Deletions cut 4 bases from V and 0 bases from J, with 14 bases between. The CDR3 sequence is CASSTWDGSSYEQYF. Written as DNA, the CDR3 is TGCGCCAGCAGCACCTGGGACGGTTCCTCCTACGAGCAGTACTTC.

In this sample, this clone turned up a few times. The chain combines TRBV6-5 with TRBJ2-2, with 9 bases matching TRBD1. The V segment lost 4 bases and the J segment 5 bases; nucleotides outside the gene matches: 8. This CDR3 region has 16 residues. Germline V gene sequence: CDR1 MNHEY, CDR2 SVGAGI. This CDR3 is CASSSPGTGLTGELFF. As DNA, the CDR3 is TGTGCCAGCAGTTCCCCGGGGACAGGGCTTACCGGGGAGCTGTTTTTT.

The rearrangement uses TRBV10-3 and TRBJ2-1; a weak D match, TRBD2 (7 bases). Deletions cut 4 bases from V and 7 bases from J, with 20 bases between. The germline V gene has CDR1 ENHRY and CDR2 SYGVKD. This CDR3 spans 16 amino acids. The CDR3 reads CAISGGYREGWNEQFF. The CDR3 region has the DNA TGTGCCATCAGTGGAGGGTACAGGGAGGGGTGGAATGAGCAGTTCTTC.

This clone was counted between two and nine times. The V call is TRBV6-5, the J call TRBJ2-7; unclear D gene. The V gene lost 3 bases and the J gene lost 2 bases, with 14 bases spanning the gap. The germline V gene encodes CDR1 MNHEY and CDR2 SVGAGI. The CDR3 loop spans 15 amino acids. The CDR3 reads CASSYLMDGTYEQYF. The CDR3 DNA follows: TGTGCCAGCAGTTATTTGATGGACGGAACCTACGAGCAGTACTTC.

This clone was picked up a small number of times. Other DNA sequences in the same sample also yield this CDR3. This rearrangement joins TRBV29-1 to TRBJ1-2; possible D gene TRBD1, 6 bases. This CDR3 contains 13 residues. Germline CDR1 and CDR2: SQVTM and ANQGSEA. With 7 bases removed from V and 5 bases from J, the gap between germline ends came to 17 bases. CDR3 bases: TGCAGCGCCCTGTTGGGGGGCGGGTATGGCTACACCTTC. It encodes CSALLGGGYGYTF.

A few counts support this clone. This chain links TRBV30 with TRBJ2-5; TRBD2 might be the D (5 bases). The V gene lost 6 bases and the J gene lost 4 bases, with 18 bases spanning the gap. Germline CDR1 is GTSNPN and CDR2 is SVGIG (reference sequence). The CDR3 is 14 amino acids. CDR3 DNA sequence: TGTGCCTGTAAAGCCCCGGTCGGGGTAGAGACCCAGTACTTC. Translation gives CACKAPVGVETQYF.

The CDR3 DNA reads as TGTGCCTGGAGTATAGGAGATACGCAGTATTTT. Its translation: CAWSIGDTQYF. The chain employs TRBV30 and TRBJ2-3; unclear D gene. The germline V gene has CDR1 GTSNPN and CDR2 SVGIG (reference sequence). The V end was cut by 2 bases, the J end by 5 bases, with 5 bases between. The CDR3 loop spans 11 amino acids.

This clone was seen a few times. The J gene is TRBJ2-2, the V gene TRBV27; 7 bases match TRBD1. The V gene end was trimmed by 4 bases and the J gene end by 3 bases; junction bases not matched to a gene: 11. This CDR3 has 17 amino acids. CDR1 and CDR2 from the germline V gene are MNHEY and SMNVEV (reference sequence). The CDR3, as DNA: TGTGCCAGCAGTTGGCTGCTGGGCACAGGGGACACCGGGGAGCTGTTTTTT. Translated: CASSWLLGTGDTGELFF.

This clone was detected only a few times. The sample contains more than one DNA sequence encoding this CDR3. V usage is TRBV6-5 and J usage is TRBJ1-2, with 11 positions matching TRBD1. Germline V CDR1 and CDR2: MNHEY, SVGAGI. Germline trimming cut 2 bases from V and 5 bases from J; bases unmatched to any gene: 7. CDR3 length equals 16 residues. CDR3 DNA sequence: TGTGCCAGCAGTTACCTCCGGACAGGGGGCGGTTATGGCTACACCTTC. It codes for CASSYLRTGGGYGYTF.

The sample holds many counts of this clone. J is TRBJ2-3 and V is TRBV7-2; D might be TRBD1 (6 bases). Trimming removed 5 bases at V and 1 base at J, with 16 bases between. Per germline, CDR1 SGHTA and CDR2 FQGNSA. CDR3 length: 16 amino acids. The CDR3 reads CASSPGTTLRTDTQYF. CDR3 bases: TGTGCCAGCAGCCCAGGGACAACTTTGCGCACAGATACGCAGTATTTT.

In nucleotides, the CDR3 is TGTGCCAGCAGCCTAGACAGCGCCTCTGGAAACACCATATATTTT. Protein product: CASSLDSASGNTIYF. The V call is TRBV6-5, the J call TRBJ1-3; weak D call: TRBD1 (5 bases). Deletions cut 6 bases from V and 0 bases from J, with 12 bases between. Looked up from germline, CDR1 is MNHEY and CDR2 is SVGAGI. CDR3 length: 15 residues.

This clone has only a few counts. J is TRBJ2-1 and V is TRBV5-4, with 8 positions matching TRBD2. CDR1 and CDR2 from the germline V gene are SGHNT and YYREEE (reference sequence). V lost 0 bases to trimming and J lost 0 bases; unmatched junction nucleotides: 5. The CDR3 loop spans 17 amino acids. DNA for the CDR3: TGTGCCAGCAGCTTGGGCGGGGGGCCAGTCTCCTACAATGAGCAGTTCTTC. It encodes CASSLGGGPVSYNEQFF. The whole variable domain, remainder taken from reference TRBV5-4 and TRBJ2-1, is ETGVTQSPTHLIKTRGQQVTLRCSSQSGHNTVSWYQQALGQGPQFIFQYYREEENGRGNFPPRFSGLQFPNYSSELNVNALELDDSALYLCASSLGGGPVSYNEQFFGPGTRLTVL.

J is TRBJ2-5 and V is TRBV7-2; 9 bases are a match to TRBD1. The CDR3 is made up of 15 amino acids. J lost 4 bases, V lost 6 bases, and 9 bases had no gene match. Germline loops: CDR1 SGHTA, CDR2 FQGNSA. DNA for the CDR3: TGTGCCAGCAGGTACCCGGGACAGGGTCGAGAGACCCAGTACTTC. Protein product: CASRYPGQGRETQYF.

The J gene is TRBJ2-1, the V gene TRBV7-7; 7 bases line up with TRBD1. V dropped 0 bases and J dropped 5; count of bases not matched to a gene: 4. In germline, CDR1 is SSHAT, CDR2 FNYEAQ (reference sequence). The CDR3 sequence is 15 residues long. The CDR3 region has the DNA TGTGCCAGCAGCTTAGCCCAGACAGGGAACAATGAGCAGTTCTTC. Amino acid sequence: CASSLAQTGNNEQFF.

This chain links TRBV30 with TRBJ2-1; D unclear. The V gene's germline CDR1 is GTSNPN and CDR2 SVGIG (reference sequence). The V end was cut by 1 base, the J end by 0 bases, with 4 bases between. The CDR3 has 13 amino acids. CDR3 amino acids: CAWSALSYNEQFF. For the CDR3, the DNA is TGTGCCTGGAGTGCCCTCTCCTACAATGAGCAGTTCTTC.

This clone was counted between two and nine times. This sequence joins TRBV7-8 and TRBJ2-1, with 7 nucleotides matching TRBD1. Germline V gene sequence: CDR1 SGHVS, CDR2 FQNEAQ. CDR3 length equals 12 residues. J lost 10 bases, V lost 5 bases, and 5 bases had no gene match. CDR3 nucleotide sequence: TGTGCCAGCAGCCACAGGGGAGACGAGCAGTTCTTC. It translates to CASSHRGDEQFF.

This clone has only a few counts. J is TRBJ2-3 and V is TRBV2; maybe TRBD2 (6 bases). This CDR3 spans 15 amino acids. In germline, CDR1 is SNHLY, CDR2 FYNNEI. The V end was cut by 5 bases, the J end by 2 bases, with 14 bases between. The CDR3 loop is CASSRRAKSTDTQYF. The CDR3 DNA reads as TGTGCCAGCAGTAGGAGGGCCAAATCCACAGATACGCAGTATTTT.

In its sample, this clone was seen a few times. The chain has TRBV14 and TRBJ1-2; D call uncertain. The germline CDR1 and CDR2 sequences are SGHDN and FVKESK. CDR3 length: 14 amino acids. Between the trimmed V and J ends, which lost 0 bases and 4 bases, there was a span of 9 bases. In DNA form, the CDR3 reads TGTGCCAGCAGCCAAGAAAGGGCGGGCTATGGCTACACCTTC. This sequence encodes CASSQERAGYGYTF.

This clone was picked up a small number of times. The chain joins TRBV30 to TRBJ1-2, with TRBD1 matching 7 bases. Germline V gene lookup returns CDR1 GTSNPN and CDR2 SVGIG (reference sequence). This CDR3 has 14 amino acids. V shed 1 base, J shed 13 bases, and the junction held 15 bases outside the gene matches. CDR3: CAWSALGQVTFGTF. For the CDR3, the DNA is TGTGCCTGGAGTGCCCTAGGACAGGTAACGTTCGGCACCTTC.

This clone was observed a handful of times. The V gene is TRBV7-3, the J gene TRBJ2-2; 7 bases map to TRBD2. This CDR3 comprises 14 residues. Germline values: CDR1 SGHTA, CDR2 FQGTGA. V was clipped by 5 bases and J by 3 bases; unmatched bases: 3. CDR3 sequence reads: CASSPTSDTGELFF. Written as DNA, the CDR3 is TGTGCCAGCAGCCCAACTAGCGACACCGGGGAGCTGTTTTTT.